These 20 T cell receptor beta chains came from one sample sequenced in a study of blood T cell repertoires in COVID-19. Sequenced by immunoSEQ multiplex PCR; TCRdb stores in-frame clones only, minus some. The sample carries 60,000 to 90,000 clones, roughly 89% recorded once. Sequencing was performed on peripheral blood. All receptors come from a woman older than 75 with active or convalescent COVID-19.

V usage is TRBV6-5 and J usage is TRBJ1-2; D is perhaps TRBD1 (5 bases). The CDR3 length is 15 residues. Trimming pared 5 bases from V and 0 bases from J, leaving 13 bases between. The germline V gene has CDR1 MNHEY and CDR2 SVGAGI. The DNA of the CDR3 is TGTGCCAGCAGTCCCGGGGGGGGAGCTAACTATGGCTACACCTTC. The encoded protein is CASSPGGGANYGYTF.

The chain is built from TRBV27 and TRBJ2-5; the match to TRBD2 covers 12 bases. The CDR3 spans 14 residues. The J segment lost 6 bases and the V segment lost 6 bases, leaving 5 bases of the junction unmatched. Germline values: CDR1 MNHEY, CDR2 SMNVEV (reference sequence). The CDR3 is CASRTTSGGQTQYF. CDR3 nucleotide sequence: TGTGCCAGCAGAACGACTAGCGGGGGACAGACCCAGTACTTC.

The chain couples TRBV19 to TRBJ2-2; D may be TRBD1 (5 bases). V was clipped by 6 bases and J by 0 bases, with 14 bases between them. The CDR3 covers 16 residues. CDR1 is LNHDA and CDR2 is SQIVND in the germline V gene (reference sequence). CDR3 loop: CASSPRGRANTGELFF. DNA of the CDR3: TGTGCCAGTAGCCCGCGAGGCAGGGCGAACACCGGGGAGCTGTTTTTT.

The genes are TRBV19 and TRBJ1-4; D remains unclear. V was pared by 5 bases and J by 3 bases, with 13 bases between. Germline values: CDR1 LNHDA, CDR2 SQIVND (reference sequence). This CDR3 spans 15 amino acids. The CDR3 here is CASSSQALANEKLFF. DNA for the CDR3: TGTGCCAGTAGTTCGCAAGCCCTTGCTAATGAAAAACTGTTTTTT.

The J gene is TRBJ1-2, the V gene TRBV28; 8 nucleotides align to TRBD1. Germline CDR1 MDHEN, CDR2 SYDVKM. The CDR3 is made up of 15 amino acids. The junction had 10 bases not matched to a gene; V was cut back by 6 bases and J by 4 bases. The CDR3 region is CASSPPDRAAYGYTF. The DNA of the CDR3 is TGTGCCAGCAGCCCCCCGGACAGGGCAGCCTATGGCTACACCTTC.

The V call is TRBV7-8, the J call TRBJ1-1, with 7 bases identical to TRBD1. The CDR3 totals 15 residues. V lost 1 base, J lost 4 bases, and 6 bases stayed unmatched. Germline V gene lookup returns CDR1 SGHVS and CDR2 FQNEAQ. As DNA, the CDR3 is TGTGCCAGCAGCTTAGGTCTCTCAGGGGGCACTGAAGCTTTCTTT. Its protein product is CASSLGLSGGTEAFF.

The chain links TRBV6-5 to TRBJ2-5, with D tentatively TRBD2 (5 bases). Germline V gives CDR1 MNHEY, CDR2 SVGAGI. The germline V and J ends were trimmed by 8 bases and 1 base, with 14 bases remaining between them. The CDR3 extends over 14 amino acids. CDR3 in DNA: TGTGCCAGCCGGAGGAGTCAGCTCCAAGAGACCCAGTACTTC. Amino acids: CASRRSQLQETQYF.

The table lists this clone with a count of one. As DNA, the CDR3 is TGTGCCAGCAGCCGCGGGAGGCGAACCGGGGAGCTGTTTTTT. It translates to CASSRGRRTGELFF. The rearrangement links TRBV7-2 to TRBJ2-2, with 8 bases lining up with TRBD2. The CDR3 loop spans 14 amino acids. The trim removed 5 bases at V and 5 bases at J, leaving 4 bases unmatched. Germline CDR1 and CDR2: SGHTA and FQGNSA.

The chain recombines TRBV19 with TRBJ2-7; 9 nucleotides line up with TRBD2. CDR3 length: 16 amino acids. The junction had 8 bases not matched to a gene; V was cut back by 5 bases and J by 0 bases. Germline assignment: CDR1 LNHDA and CDR2 SQIVND (reference sequence). The CDR3 sequence: CASSGRTSESSYEQYF. Here the CDR3 DNA reads TGTGCCAGTAGTGGGCGGACTAGCGAGAGCTCCTACGAGCAGTACTTC.

The chain links TRBV30 to TRBJ2-7; 7 bases fit TRBD2. V lost 7 bases to trimming and J lost 2 bases; unmatched junction nucleotides: 5. The germline V gene has CDR1 GTSNPN and CDR2 SVGIG (reference sequence). This CDR3 spans 12 amino acids. The CDR3 bases are TGTGCCTCCAGAGGGACTACCTACGAGCAGTACTTC. The encoded protein is CASRGTTYEQYF.

V and J are TRBV4-3 and TRBJ2-3; 9 positions agree with TRBD2. The CDR3 consists of 19 residues. CDR1 is LGHNA, CDR2 YSLEER, per germline. With 0 bases clipped from V and 0 bases from J, the junction kept 10 bases outside the gene matches. CDR3 sequence (DNA): TGCGCCAGCAGCCAAGATGGAGTAGCGGGAGCTTCTAGCACAGATACGCAGTATTTT. This codes for CASSQDGVAGASSTDTQYF.

This chain connects TRBV27 to TRBJ2-1, with 12 nucleotides matching TRBD1. Germline CDR1 reads MNHEY; CDR2 reads SMNVEV (reference sequence). This CDR3 is built from 16 residues. V shed 1 base and J 9 bases; nucleotides not matched to a gene: 7. In nucleotides, the CDR3 is TGTGCCAGCAGTTTATGGGGGACAGGGGGCTGGGGTGAGCAGTTCTTC. Its translation is CASSLWGTGGWGEQFF.

The rearrangement links TRBV28 to TRBJ1-5; D is unresolved. The CDR3 is 15 residues long. Trimming took off 3 bases at V and 4 bases at J, with 13 bases between the two ends. CDR1 is MDHEN and CDR2 is SYDVKM in the germline V gene. DNA for the CDR3: TGTGCCAGCAGTTTGGCAGGCAAGAAGAATCAGCCCCAGCATTTT. This gives the protein CASSLAGKKNQPQHF.

Here the CDR3 reads CASRLGTGNEQYF. For the CDR3, the DNA is TGTGCCAGCAGGCTGGGGACAGGGAACGAGCAGTACTTC. The rearrangement uses TRBV27 and TRBJ2-7; 9 bases fit TRBD1. Per the germline V gene, CDR1 is MNHEY and CDR2 is SMNVEV (reference sequence). The CDR3 runs to 13 residues. V shed 6 bases and J 5 bases; nucleotides not matched to a gene: 5.

V is TRBV3-1 (or the pseudogene TRBV3-2) and J is TRBJ2-1; no clear D gene. Germline CDR1 LGHDT, CDR2 YNNKEL (reference sequence). V gave up 0 bases and J gave up 0 bases, with 9 bases separating them. The CDR3 extends over 16 amino acids. The CDR3 nucleotides are TGTGCCAGCAGCCAAGAAGGAAGGAGCTCCTACAATGAGCAGTTCTTC. This gives the protein CASSQEGRSSYNEQFF.

The rearrangement uses TRBV19 and TRBJ2-1, with 9 nucleotides matching TRBD2. This CDR3 has 18 amino acids. Germline loops: CDR1 LNHDA, CDR2 SQIVND (reference sequence). V shed 7 bases and J 5 bases; nucleotides not matched to a gene: 18. The CDR3 DNA sequence: TGTGCCAGTACCTTTCGTCTCCCTCGCGGGAGGGCCGACAATGAGCAGTTCTTC. This translates into CASTFRLPRGRADNEQFF.

In its sample, this clone was seen a few times. This chain connects TRBV18 to TRBJ2-7; TRBD1 aligns across 8 bases. The CDR3 is 15 residues long. Trimming cost V 3 bases and J 0 bases; bases outside gene matches: 4. Germline assignment: CDR1 KGHSH and CDR2 LQKENI. The CDR3 DNA reads as TGTGCCAGCTCACCTGGGACAGGAGTCTCCTACGAGCAGTACTTC. Protein product: CASSPGTGVSYEQYF. The full variable domain, in which reference TRBV18 and TRBJ2-7 provide the parts outside the CDR3, is NAGVMQNPRHLVRRRGQEARLRCSPMKGHSHVYWYRQLPEEGLKFMVYLQKENIIDESGMPKERFSAEFPKEGPSILRIQQVVRGDSAAYFCASSPGTGVSYEQYFGPGTRLTVT.

This chain uses TRBV18 with TRBJ1-4; D may be TRBD1 (6 bases). This CDR3 comprises 16 residues. The V gene's germline CDR1 is KGHSH and CDR2 LQKENI. Trimming stripped 3 bases from V and 6 bases from J, with 17 bases between. The CDR3 spells CASSPPIGTLYEKLFF. CDR3 DNA sequence: TGTGCCAGCTCACCTCCCATCGGGACATTGTATGAAAAACTGTTTTTT.

The chain is built from TRBV5-1 and TRBJ1-5; D not certain. The CDR3 consists of 14 residues. CDR1 and CDR2 (germline): SGHRS, YFSETQ. V lost 0 bases and J lost 3, with 7 bases in between. The CDR3 DNA reads TGCGCCAGCAGCTTGGGGTACACCAATCAGCCCCAGCATTTT. Translating it yields CASSLGYTNQPQHF.

This chain joins TRBV28 and TRBJ1-6; perhaps TRBD1 as D (5 bases). The CDR3 loop spans 16 amino acids. With 6 bases removed from V and 0 bases from J, the gap between germline ends came to 12 bases. Looked up from germline, CDR1 is MDHEN and CDR2 is SYDVKM. The DNA for the CDR3 is TGTGCCAGCAGACCAGGGTTCAGCTCCTATAATTCACCCCTCCACTTT. Translation gives CASRPGFSSYNSPLHF. The variable domain in full, with the rest retrieved from reference TRBV28 and TRBJ1-6, is DVKVTQSSRYLVKRTGEKVFLECVQDMDHENMFWYRQDPGLGLRLIYFSYDVKMKEKGDIPEGYSVSREKKERFSLILESASTNQTSMYLCASRPGFSSYNSPLHFGNGTRLTVT.